One and the same sample provided the 10 T cell receptor beta chains below, sequenced in a study of T cells in Graves' hyperthyroidism and ophthalmopathy. From RNA transcripts, TCR beta CDR3 regions were amplified. TCR CDR3 underwent first-round RT-PCR with the HTBI primer set. MiXCR, run by TCRdb on the multiplex PCR reads, gives a single entry per CDR3 protein. Altogether around 200,000 distinct CDR3 sequences are present, about a sixth being singletons, with the ten largest covering about 29%. Specimen: blood. The receptor source for this set is a woman between 45 and 65 years old with Graves' hyperthyroidism.

The sample holds a few counts of this clonotype. The chain is built from TRBV6-5 and TRBJ1-3; D is unclear. Germline CDR1 MNHEY, CDR2 SVGAGI. The CDR3 covers 15 residues. The V end lost 0 bases, the J end lost 0 bases, and 6 bases lay between the germline ends. The CDR3 DNA sequence: TGTGCCAGCAGTTACTCAAGTCCCTCTGGAAACACCATATATTTT. This gives the protein CASSYSSPSGNTIYF.

Many counts were recorded for this clonotype. J is TRBJ1-6 and V is TRBV7-8; maybe TRBD1 (5 bases). V shed 11 bases and J shed 7 bases, with 18 bases lying between them. Per the germline V gene, CDR1 is SGHVS and CDR2 is FQNEAQ. CDR3 length: 14 residues. This CDR3 is CAAATGTSNSPLHF. The DNA of the CDR3 is TGTGCCGCGGCAACGGGGACTTCAAATTCACCCCTCCACTTT.

This clonotype was observed at least ten times. The chain links TRBV3-1 to TRBJ2-3; D uncertain. The CDR3 runs to 14 residues. Trimming removed 0 bases at V and 6 bases at J, with 10 bases between. Germline V gives CDR1 LGHDT, CDR2 YNNKEL (reference sequence). In DNA, the CDR3 is TGTGCCAGCAGCCAAGATCACGGAACCGATACGCAGTATTTT. It specifies CASSQDHGTDTQYF.

The chain recombines TRBV20-1 with TRBJ2-1; D may be TRBD2 (5 bases). This CDR3 spans 12 amino acids. CDR1 is DFQATT, CDR2 SNEGSKA, per germline (reference sequence). V dropped 0 bases and J dropped 9 bases, with 9 bases sitting between them. For the CDR3, the DNA is TGCAGTGCTAGAGATCGGGATGGTGAGCAGTTCTTC. It codes for CSARDRDGEQFF.

J is TRBJ1-4 and V is TRBV11-2; D gene ambiguous. Germline values: CDR1 SGHAT, CDR2 FQNNGV. The CDR3 runs 15 residues. V lost 0 bases, J lost 7 bases, and 12 bases lay in between. The CDR3 here is CASSLERAQSEKLFF. The DNA of the CDR3 is TGTGCCAGCAGCTTAGAGAGGGCACAGAGTGAAAAACTGTTTTTT.

Ten or more counts support this clonotype. The chain uses TRBV6-2 or TRBV6-3 and TRBJ2-1; D is ambiguous. V was clipped by 6 bases and J by 0 bases, with 9 bases between them. The CDR3 spans 14 residues. Germline lookup yields CDR1 MNHEY and CDR2 SVGEGT. The CDR3 is CASSPRSSYNEQFF. The DNA of the CDR3 is TGTGCCAGCAGCCCCCGGAGCTCCTACAATGAGCAGTTCTTC.

This clonotype has ten or more counts. This rearrangement joins TRBV18 to TRBJ1-1; perhaps TRBD1 as D (5 bases). The CDR3 extends over 14 amino acids. V shed 6 bases and J shed 5 bases, with 16 bases lying between them. Germline V CDR1 and CDR2: KGHSH, LQKENI. CDR3 DNA sequence: TGTGCCAGCTCCCGGCAGGGTGGGGGAACTGAAGCTTTCTTT. It yields the protein CASSRQGGGTEAFF.

This clonotype was picked up many times. CDR3 bases: TGTGCCAGCAGCTCCGAAGGGTTCTTTGGCTACACCTTC. Protein product: CASSSEGFFGYTF. The rearrangement joins TRBV7-9 to TRBJ1-2; D unclear. Trimming took 4 bases from V and 7 from J, leaving 13 bases between them. This CDR3 contains 13 residues. In germline, CDR1 is SEHNR, CDR2 FQNEAQ (reference sequence).

There are many counts of this clonotype. The J gene is TRBJ1-5, the V gene TRBV28, with D tentatively TRBD1 (5 bases). V shed 3 bases and J shed 4 bases, with 13 bases lying between them. The V gene's germline CDR1 is MDHEN and CDR2 SYDVKM. The CDR3 contains 15 residues. The CDR3 is CASSFRWAGNQPQHF. CDR3 DNA: TGTGCCAGCAGTTTTAGGTGGGCAGGGAATCAGCCCCAGCATTTT.

The V and J genes are TRBV24-1 and TRBJ2-5; TRBD1 aligns across 7 bases. Looked up from germline, CDR1 is KGHDR and CDR2 is SFDVKD. The CDR3 totals 13 residues. The J segment lost 5 bases and the V segment lost 7 bases, leaving 6 bases of the junction unmatched. In DNA, the CDR3 is TGTGCCACCAGCGGAACCAGGGGGGAGACCCAGTACTTC. Translation gives CATSGTRGETQYF.